The rows below give T cell receptor beta chains drawn from one sample of a study of cytomegalovirus exposure and HLA in healthy donors. Generated by immunoSEQ multiplex PCR, the TCRdb table keeps only in-frame clones and is missing some. There are around 170,000 clones in the sample; 75% to 90% occur only once, and approximately 2.4% lies in the top ten. Sequencing was performed on PBMCs. These receptor sequences come from a woman between 45 and 65 years old in good health and CMV-seropositive. CDR3s include the opening cysteine and the closing phenylalanine or tryptophan. D genes are given only for firm matches. Clone size, where shown, is once, few, many, or a class for clones that have expanded.

d_gene: NA
abundance: NA
v_gene: TRBV9
j_gene: TRBJ2-1
CDR3nt: TGTGCCAGCAGCAGACGACACGGCAATGAGCAGTTCTTC
CDR3aa: CASSRRHGNEQFF

d_gene: NA
abundance: NA
v_gene: TRBV6-1
j_gene: TRBJ1-5
CDR3nt: TGTGCCAGCAGTGCAGACAGAGGACAGCCCCAGCATTTT
CDR3aa: CASSADRGQPQHF

d_gene: TRBD1
abundance: NA
v_gene: TRBV19
j_gene: TRBJ1-2
CDR3nt: TGTGCCAGTACTCCGGGACAGGGAAGGGGCTACACCTTC
CDR3aa: CASTPGQGRGYTF

d_gene: TRBD1
abundance: NA
v_gene: TRBV6-1
j_gene: TRBJ2-5
CDR3nt: TGTGCCACCGGACAGGGTTCAAAGACCCAGTACTTC
CDR3aa: CATGQGSKTQYF

d_gene: NA
abundance: NA
v_gene: TRBV5-4
j_gene: TRBJ1-1
CDR3nt: TGTGCCAGCAGCACATCAGGGGAAGCTTTCTTT
CDR3aa: CASSTSGEAFF

d_gene: TRBD1
abundance: NA
v_gene: TRBV28
j_gene: TRBJ1-1
CDR3nt: TGTGCCGCGGGGGGACAGGGCGGCACTGAAGCTTTCTTT
CDR3aa: CAAGGQGGTEAFF

d_gene: TRBD2
abundance: NA
v_gene: TRBV28
j_gene: TRBJ2-7
CDR3nt: TGTGCCAGCACGGCCGGGGGGGCTCGGGAGCAGTACTTC
CDR3aa: CASTAGGAREQYF

d_gene: NA
abundance: NA
v_gene: TRBV6-5
j_gene: TRBJ1-2
CDR3nt: TGTGCCAGCAGTCTAGGACAGCTCGACTATGGCTACACCTTC
CDR3aa: CASSLGQLDYGYTF

d_gene: TRBD2
abundance: NA
v_gene: TRBV7-9
j_gene: TRBJ2-5
CDR3nt: TGTGCCAGCAGCCCCAGTTCTAGCGGGGTGTACCAAGAGACCCAGTACTTC
CDR3aa: CASSPSSSGVYQETQYF

d_gene: TRBD1
abundance: once
v_gene: TRBV5-1
j_gene: TRBJ2-1
CDR3nt: TGCGCCAGCAGCTTTCGAACTTCCGGGACAGGGGAAGAGCAGTTCTTC
CDR3aa: CASSFRTSGTGEEQFF

d_gene: TRBD1
abundance: NA
v_gene: TRBV5-1
j_gene: TRBJ2-7
CDR3nt: TGCGCCAGCAGCTTGACAGGGGGTATGGTATACGAGCAGTACTTC
CDR3aa: CASSLTGGMVYEQYF

d_gene: TRBD2
abundance: few
v_gene: TRBV4-3
j_gene: TRBJ2-1
CDR3nt: TGCGCCAGCAGCCACAGTTTCGGTCCGGGACTAGCGAACAATGAGCAGTTCTTC
CDR3aa: CASSHSFGPGLANNEQFF

d_gene: TRBD2
abundance: NA
v_gene: TRBV9
j_gene: TRBJ2-2
CDR3nt: TGTGCCAGCAGCGCGGGACTAAGGGGGGAGCTGTTTTTT
CDR3aa: CASSAGLRGELFF

d_gene: NA
abundance: few
v_gene: TRBV5-1
j_gene: TRBJ1-1
CDR3nt: TGCGCCAGCAGCTTGGGAGCTAACACTGAAGCTTTCTTT
CDR3aa: CASSLGANTEAFF

d_gene: NA
abundance: NA
v_gene: TRBV5-6
j_gene: TRBJ2-7
CDR3nt: TGTGCCAGCAGCTTCGGGTACGAGCAGTACTTC
CDR3aa: CASSFGYEQYF

d_gene: NA
abundance: NA
v_gene: TRBV27
j_gene: TRBJ1-1
CDR3nt: TGTGCCAGCAGTTGGCTGGCAGGGCAAACTGAAGCTTTCTTT
CDR3aa: CASSWLAGQTEAFF

d_gene: TRBD1
abundance: NA
v_gene: TRBV19
j_gene: TRBJ2-5
CDR3nt: TGTGCCAGTAAGGGGGACAGCGTTCAAGAGACCCAGTACTTC
CDR3aa: CASKGDSVQETQYF

d_gene: TRBD2
abundance: NA
v_gene: TRBV7-2
j_gene: TRBJ2-2
CDR3nt: TGTGCCAGCACCCTATTAGCGGGGACCGGGGAGCTGTTTTTT
CDR3aa: CASTLLAGTGELFF

d_gene: NA
abundance: few
v_gene: TRBV18
j_gene: TRBJ1-5
CDR3nt: TGTGCCAGCCCACCTCGGCGGGTAGTGGCCCAGCATTTT
CDR3aa: CASPPRRVVAQHF

d_gene: TRBD2
abundance: NA
v_gene: TRBV2
j_gene: TRBJ2-2
CDR3nt: TGTGCCAGCAGGCTTAGCGGGACCCCAGGGGAGCTGTTTTTT
CDR3aa: CASRLSGTPGELFF

d_gene: NA
abundance: NA
v_gene: TRBV25-1
j_gene: TRBJ2-5
CDR3nt: TGTGCCAGCAGTGAACGGACACCTGGAAAAGAGACCCAGTACTTC
CDR3aa: CASSERTPGKETQYF

d_gene: NA
abundance: NA
v_gene: TRBV14
j_gene: TRBJ2-7
CDR3nt: TGTGCCAGCAGCCAAGAATTTTACGGGGTATCCTACGAGCAGTACTTC
CDR3aa: CASSQEFYGVSYEQYF

d_gene: NA
abundance: few
v_gene: TRBV21-1
j_gene: TRBJ1-2
CDR3nt: TGTGCCAGCAGCACAAACGACATAATAAAAGGCTACACCTTC
CDR3aa: CASSTNDIIKGYTF

d_gene: TRBD1
abundance: NA
v_gene: TRBV6-1
j_gene: TRBJ1-2
CDR3nt: TGTGCCAGCAGTGGCGGACGACAGGGGGCTGGGGGCTACACCTTC
CDR3aa: CASSGGRQGAGGYTF

d_gene: NA
abundance: NA
v_gene: TRBV4-2
j_gene: TRBJ1-5
CDR3nt: TGTGCCAGCAGCCAAGATCACACGGGTTATAGCAATCAGCCCCAGCATTTT
CDR3aa: CASSQDHTGYSNQPQHF

d_gene: TRBD1
abundance: NA
v_gene: TRBV11-2
j_gene: TRBJ2-1
CDR3nt: TGTGCCAGCAGCGGGGACAGTCTTGTGCACAATGAGCAGTTCTTC
CDR3aa: CASSGDSLVHNEQFF

d_gene: NA
abundance: NA
v_gene: TRBV4-2
j_gene: TRBJ2-7
CDR3nt: TGTGCCAGCAGCCAAGGCTGGGAGAGGGAGCAGTACTTC
CDR3aa: CASSQGWEREQYF

d_gene: NA
abundance: NA
v_gene: TRBV19
j_gene: TRBJ1-2
CDR3nt: TGTGCCAGTAGTATAAGGGAGAACAGGGCGGCTAACTATGGCTACACCTTC
CDR3aa: CASSIRENRAANYGYTF

d_gene: TRBD1
abundance: NA
v_gene: TRBV2
j_gene: TRBJ2-2
CDR3nt: TGTGCCAGCAGTTGGGACAGCTACACCGGGGAGCTGTTTTTT
CDR3aa: CASSWDSYTGELFF

d_gene: TRBD2
abundance: NA
v_gene: TRBV28
j_gene: TRBJ2-4
CDR3nt: TGTGCCAGCGTTAGCGGGGGTGCCAAAAACATTCAGTACTTC
CDR3aa: CASVSGGAKNIQYF

d_gene: TRBD1
abundance: NA
v_gene: TRBV6-5
j_gene: TRBJ2-1
CDR3nt: TGTGCCAGCACGAGGGGGCCCTACAATGAGCAGTTCTTC
CDR3aa: CASTRGPYNEQFF

d_gene: NA
abundance: NA
v_gene: TRBV7-3
j_gene: TRBJ2-2
CDR3nt: TGTGCCAGCAGCTTAACGTTTGTGAGTGGTGACACCGGGGAGCTGTTTTTT
CDR3aa: CASSLTFVSGDTGELFF

d_gene: TRBD1
abundance: NA
v_gene: TRBV7-2
j_gene: TRBJ1-2
CDR3nt: TGTGCCAGCAGCTTAATGGGGACAGGCGCCTTCTATGGCTACACCTTC
CDR3aa: CASSLMGTGAFYGYTF

d_gene: NA
abundance: NA
v_gene: TRBV15
j_gene: TRBJ2-3
CDR3nt: TGTGCCACCAGCAGAAGCTTAGGGGCCACAGATACGCAGTATTTT
CDR3aa: CATSRSLGATDTQYF

d_gene: NA
abundance: NA
v_gene: TRBV27
j_gene: TRBJ2-1
CDR3nt: TGTGCCAGCAGTTTAAAGACAGGTACCTACAATGAGCAGTTCTTC
CDR3aa: CASSLKTGTYNEQFF

d_gene: NA
abundance: NA
v_gene: TRBV6-1
j_gene: TRBJ2-7
CDR3nt: TGTGCCAGCGGTCATGCCTATCGCAGGGACGAGCAGTACTTC
CDR3aa: CASGHAYRRDEQYF

d_gene: TRBD2
abundance: NA
v_gene: TRBV6-6
j_gene: TRBJ2-3
CDR3nt: TGTGCCAGCATCTCTAGCGGGGGCAGCACAGATACGCAGTATTTT
CDR3aa: CASISSGGSTDTQYF

d_gene: TRBD1
abundance: NA
v_gene: TRBV13
j_gene: TRBJ2-2
CDR3nt: TGTGCCAGCAGCCAGGACAGGGTAACCGGGGAGCTGTTTTTT
CDR3aa: CASSQDRVTGELFF

d_gene: TRBD2
abundance: NA
v_gene: TRBV11-2
j_gene: TRBJ2-1
CDR3nt: TGTGCCAGCAGCCCCGGGGTTTTGGGGGGGGGAGCTAATGAGCAGTTCTTC
CDR3aa: CASSPGVLGGGANEQFF

d_gene: TRBD1
abundance: NA
v_gene: TRBV7-2
j_gene: TRBJ2-6
CDR3nt: TGTGCCAGCAGATCGGGACAGGGGGCGGGTGGGGCCAACGTCCTGACTTTC
CDR3aa: CASRSGQGAGGANVLTF

d_gene: NA
abundance: NA
v_gene: TRBV7-9
j_gene: TRBJ2-3
CDR3nt: TGTGCCAGCAGCGGAGCGGGCAAAAGCACAGATACGCAGTATTTT
CDR3aa: CASSGAGKSTDTQYF

d_gene: TRBD1
abundance: NA
v_gene: TRBV19
j_gene: TRBJ1-3
CDR3nt: TGTGCCAGTTGGACAGGGGACTCTGGAAACACCATATATTTT
CDR3aa: CASWTGDSGNTIYF

d_gene: NA
abundance: NA
v_gene: TRBV7-6
j_gene: TRBJ2-1
CDR3nt: TGTGCCAGCAGCTTGGGGGCCGGTAATGAGCAGTTCTTC
CDR3aa: CASSLGAGNEQFF

d_gene: NA
abundance: NA
v_gene: TRBV5-6
j_gene: TRBJ1-1
CDR3nt: TGTGCCAGCAGCTTGCAGGGATCCACTGAAGCTTTCTTT
CDR3aa: CASSLQGSTEAFF

d_gene: NA
abundance: NA
v_gene: TRBV11-2
j_gene: TRBJ2-3
CDR3nt: TGTGCCAGCAGCCGCGGGGTGCTAAGCACAGATACGCAGTATTTT
CDR3aa: CASSRGVLSTDTQYF

d_gene: NA
abundance: once
v_gene: TRBV27
j_gene: TRBJ1-4
CDR3nt: TGTGCCAGCAGTTGGACCAGGGCCTCTAATGAAAAACTGTTTTTT
CDR3aa: CASSWTRASNEKLFF

d_gene: NA
abundance: NA
v_gene: TRBV29-1
j_gene: TRBJ2-3
CDR3nt: TGCAGCGTTGAGGAGTCCGCAGATACGCAGTATTTT
CDR3aa: CSVEESADTQYF

d_gene: NA
abundance: NA
v_gene: TRBV7-2
j_gene: TRBJ1-4
CDR3nt: TGTGCCAGCAGCTTAGAGGGGCAAACTAATGAAAAACTGTTTTTT
CDR3aa: CASSLEGQTNEKLFF

d_gene: NA
abundance: NA
v_gene: TRBV11-3
j_gene: TRBJ1-1
CDR3nt: TGTGCCAGCAGCTACCAGGGTCGCACTGAAGCTTTCTTT
CDR3aa: CASSYQGRTEAFF

d_gene: TRBD1
abundance: NA
v_gene: TRBV5-1
j_gene: TRBJ1-6
CDR3nt: TGCGCCAGCAGGGGTGCGTACAGGGGTAATAATTCACCCCTCCACTTT
CDR3aa: CASRGAYRGNNSPLHF

d_gene: NA
abundance: few
v_gene: TRBV5-8
j_gene: TRBJ2-7
CDR3nt: TGTGCCAGCAGCTTGGGTGCTGGGCTCGAGCAGTACTTC
CDR3aa: CASSLGAGLEQYF

d_gene: TRBD1
abundance: NA
v_gene: TRBV4-1
j_gene: TRBJ2-2
CDR3nt: TGCGCCAGCAGCCTGACCACCGGGACAGGGATGACCGGGGAGCTGTTTTTT
CDR3aa: CASSLTTGTGMTGELFF

d_gene: TRBD1
abundance: few
v_gene: TRBV6-6
j_gene: TRBJ1-5
CDR3nt: TGTGCCAGCAGCCTAAACAGGGGAGACCAGCCCCAGCATTTT
CDR3aa: CASSLNRGDQPQHF

d_gene: NA
abundance: NA
v_gene: TRBV7-6
j_gene: TRBJ2-1
CDR3nt: TGTGCCAGCAGCTTAGGAAGGGGTGATGAGCAGTTCTTC
CDR3aa: CASSLGRGDEQFF

d_gene: TRBD2
abundance: NA
v_gene: TRBV5-1
j_gene: TRBJ2-7
CDR3nt: TGCGCCAGCAGCCCCAGATCAGCGGGGGTTTACGAGCAGTACTTC
CDR3aa: CASSPRSAGVYEQYF

d_gene: NA
abundance: NA
v_gene: TRBV6-5
j_gene: TRBJ1-2
CDR3nt: TGTGCCAGCATGCAGGGATATGGCTACACCTTC
CDR3aa: CASMQGYGYTF

d_gene: NA
abundance: once
v_gene: TRBV21-1
j_gene: TRBJ2-7
CDR3nt: TGTGCCAGCAGCATTACGACTAGCGGGGGCTCCTACGAGCAGTACTTC
CDR3aa: CASSITTSGGSYEQYF

d_gene: TRBD1
abundance: NA
v_gene: TRBV16
j_gene: TRBJ1-1
CDR3nt: TGTGCCAGCAGCCCAGACAGGGATGAAGCTTTCTTT
CDR3aa: CASSPDRDEAFF

d_gene: NA
abundance: NA
v_gene: TRBV6-6
j_gene: TRBJ2-3
CDR3nt: TGTGCCAGCGGGGGGTCGTCTAGCACAGATACGCAGTATTTT
CDR3aa: CASGGSSSTDTQYF

d_gene: NA
abundance: NA
v_gene: TRBV7-2
j_gene: TRBJ1-6
CDR3nt: TGTGCCAGCAGCTTTCAGGGCGGCTCCTATAATTCACCCCTCCACTTT
CDR3aa: CASSFQGGSYNSPLHF